What follows are 12 T cell receptor beta chains derived from one specimen sequenced in a study of cytomegalovirus exposure and HLA in healthy donors. The PCR was carried out with 60 Vbeta primers and 13 Jbeta primers. Profiling relied on immunoSEQ multiplex PCR, and the TCRdb table lists in-frame clones only, not all of them. The sample has about 57,000 clones; around 85% are singletons. Input material: PBMCs. The origin of the receptors is a woman in her twenties or thirties in good health and CMV-seronegative.

A few counts support this clone. This specimen includes other DNA sequences encoding the same CDR3. The rearrangement uses TRBV9 and TRBJ2-1, with TRBD2 identical over 8 bases. This CDR3 comprises 14 residues. Germline CDR1 and CDR2: SGDLS and YYNGEE. Trimming cost V 4 bases and J 6 bases; bases outside gene matches: 6. CDR3 DNA sequence: TGTGCCAGCAGCCTGGGGCTAGCGGGCAATGAGCAGTTCTTC. This encodes CASSLGLAGNEQFF. The variable domain in full, completed from reference TRBV9 and TRBJ2-1, reads DSGVTQTPKHLITATGQRVTLRCSPRSGDLSVYWYQQSLDQGLQFLIQYYNGEERAKGNILERFSAQQFPDLHSELNLSSLELGDSALYFCASSLGLAGNEQFFGPGTRLTVL.

The chain carries TRBV29-1 and TRBJ1-3; perhaps TRBD1 as D (6 bases). V lost 5 bases, J lost 7 bases, and 15 bases lay in between. This CDR3 comprises 13 residues. Germline V CDR1 and CDR2: SQVTM, ANQGSEA. This CDR3 is CSVFVTGENTIYF. The CDR3 region has the DNA TGCAGCGTTTTTGTGACAGGAGAGAACACCATATATTTT.

This chain uses TRBV12-5 with TRBJ2-3, with TRBD2 matching 14 bases. The CDR3 sequence is 23 residues long. The germline V gene encodes CDR1 LGHNT and CDR2 FRNRAP. V dropped 1 base and J dropped 4; count of bases not matched to a gene: 22. CDR3 loop: CASGLARRGGLAGGTPRADTQYF. The CDR3 nucleotides are TGTGCTAGTGGTTTGGCCCGACGCGGCGGACTAGCGGGGGGAACTCCTCGGGCAGATACGCAGTATTTT.

V is TRBV4-1 and J is TRBJ2-1, with TRBD2 matching 10 bases. V gave up 5 bases and J gave up 7 bases; unmatched junction bases: 8. This CDR3 spans 15 amino acids. Germline CDR1 MGHRA, CDR2 YSYEKL. Written as DNA, the CDR3 is TGCGCCAGCAGCTGGAGCGGGGGGGCCGGTAATGAGCAGTTCTTC. Its translation: CASSWSGGAGNEQFF.

The chain combines TRBV29-1 with TRBJ1-2; D is undetermined. Between the trimmed V and J ends, which lost 3 bases and 4 bases, there was a span of 12 bases. Germline V gene data show CDR1 as SQVTM and CDR2 as ANQGSEA. The CDR3 totals 13 residues. The CDR3 coding sequence is TGCAGCGTTGAGGAGACCGCGTCCTATGGCTACACCTTC. Protein: CSVEETASYGYTF.

This chain links TRBV7-8 with TRBJ1-1; TRBD1 aligns across 9 bases. With 3 bases clipped from V and 3 bases from J, the junction kept 11 bases outside the gene matches. The CDR3 is made up of 17 amino acids. Germline loops: CDR1 SGHVS, CDR2 FQNEAQ. In DNA form, the CDR3 reads TGTGCCAGCAGCTTTAACAGGGGGCTGGGGAGGGACACTGAAGCTTTCTTT. Residues: CASSFNRGLGRDTEAFF.

This chain joins TRBV5-1 and TRBJ1-4; weak D call: TRBD1 (6 bases). Germline lookup yields CDR1 SGHRS and CDR2 YFSETQ. The CDR3 spans 16 residues. V was shortened by 5 bases and J by 7 bases, with 21 bases between the two germline ends. This CDR3 reads CASRSSGETSGEKLFF. DNA of the CDR3: TGCGCCAGCAGGTCGTCAGGGGAAACTTCGGGTGAAAAACTGTTTTTT.

The V gene is TRBV7-6, the J gene TRBJ2-5; TRBD1 matches 8 bases. The CDR3 is 17 residues long. The V gene's germline CDR1 is SGHVS and CDR2 FNYEAQ. V was pared by 1 base and J by 5 bases, with 12 bases of the junction left unmatched. CDR3 DNA: TGTGCCAGCAGCTTAGGCCCGGGCAGGGGGCGCCGGGAGACCCAGTACTTC. Its protein is CASSLGPGRGRRETQYF.

The V call is TRBV5-6, the J call TRBJ2-5; 7 nucleotides match TRBD1. V lost 1 base and J lost 4; bases outside the gene matches: 7. The germline CDR1 and CDR2 sequences are SGHDT and YYEEEE. The CDR3 loop spans 15 amino acids. CDR3 residues: CASSLSGTVGETQYF. In nucleotides, the CDR3 is TGTGCCAGCAGCTTGAGTGGGACAGTAGGAGAGACCCAGTACTTC.

V is TRBV9 and J is TRBJ2-6, with a possible D match to TRBD1 (5 bases). CDR1 is SGDLS and CDR2 is YYNGEE in the germline V gene. This CDR3 spans 19 amino acids. Trimming took 4 bases from V and 0 from J, leaving 20 bases between them. The CDR3 DNA sequence: TGTGCCAGCAGCCCGATCCAAGGGGCGGCCTTCTCTGGGGCCAACGTCCTGACTTTC. Its protein product is CASSPIQGAAFSGANVLTF.

This rearrangement joins TRBV27 to TRBJ2-7, with D tentatively TRBD1 (5 bases). The CDR3 length is 14 residues. Germline lookup yields CDR1 MNHEY and CDR2 SMNVEV (reference sequence). The V end was cut by 5 bases, the J end by 2 bases, with 13 bases between. For the CDR3, the DNA is TGTGCCAGCAGTCCAACGGACACCACCTACGAGCAGTACGTC. Amino acid sequence: CASSPTDTTYEQYV.

The V gene is TRBV7-9, the J gene TRBJ1-4; D is uncertain. Trimming pared 3 bases from V and 6 bases from J, leaving 11 bases between. Germline V gives CDR1 SEHNR, CDR2 FQNEAQ (reference sequence). The CDR3 loop spans 14 amino acids. Written as DNA, the CDR3 is TGTGCCAGCAGCTTTGGTGAGGGATATGAAAAACTGTTTTTT. It translates to CASSFGEGYEKLFF.